These 24 T cell receptor beta chains came from one sample sequenced in a study of OX40 agonist ivuxolimab in advanced cancers. TCRdb's copy holds only in-frame clones and misses some; the assay was immunoSEQ multiplex PCR. The sample has about 87,000 clones; 80% to 90% are singletons. The source material was CD4+ or CD8+ T cells sorted from blood, sampled in a trial of the OX40 agonist ivuxolimab. The receptor set was obtained from an adult with an advanced solid tumor such as melanoma, head and neck, liver or kidney cancer.

This chain joins TRBV2 and TRBJ2-1; D may be TRBD2 (5 bases). V was pared by 5 bases and J by 3 bases, with 11 bases between. CDR1 and CDR2 from the germline V gene are SNHLY and FYNNEI. The CDR3 is 14 amino acids. The CDR3 DNA reads as TGTGCCAGCAGTCAGAGCGGAATCTACAATGAGCAGTTCTTC. Its protein is CASSQSGIYNEQFF.

In this sample, this clone turned up a few times. The chain recombines TRBV7-2 with TRBJ2-7; TRBD2 is a possible D gene (6 bases). Trimming cost V 1 base and J 2 bases, with 12 bases left between them. Germline assignment: CDR1 SGHTA and CDR2 FQGNSA. The CDR3 contains 15 residues. Here the CDR3 reads CASSLELGEAYEQYF. The CDR3, as DNA: TGTGCCAGCAGCTTAGAGCTGGGGGAGGCCTACGAGCAGTACTTC.

The genes are TRBV6-5 and TRBJ2-2; no reliable D call. This CDR3 has 15 amino acids. Germline V gene data show CDR1 as MNHEY and CDR2 as SVGAGI. Trimming took off 0 bases at V and 2 bases at J, with 7 bases between the two ends. CDR3 in amino acids: CASSYSRRNTGELFF. The CDR3 bases are TGTGCCAGCAGTTACTCACGGAGAAACACCGGGGAGCTGTTTTTT.

This chain joins TRBV5-8 and TRBJ2-1, with D perhaps TRBD1 (6 bases). Per the germline V gene, CDR1 is SGHTS and CDR2 is YDEGEE. Trimming stripped 1 base from V and 5 bases from J, with 28 bases between. This CDR3 region has 20 residues. The CDR3 coding sequence is TGTGCCAGCAGCTTGCTTGTCCTGACAGGAATTATTTCGAACCACAATGAGCAGTTCTTC. Its protein is CASSLLVLTGIISNHNEQFF.

This clone was observed once. This sequence joins TRBV5-4 and TRBJ1-5; D ambiguous. Trimming cost V 1 base and J 0 bases, with 8 bases left between them. Germline assignment: CDR1 SGHNT and CDR2 YYREEE (reference sequence). This CDR3 has 15 amino acids. CDR3: CASSLWHHSNQPQHF. CDR3 nucleotide sequence: TGTGCCAGCAGCTTGTGGCATCATAGCAATCAGCCCCAGCATTTT.

CDR3: CSVSGTGNGELFF. The DNA for the CDR3 is TGCAGCGTCTCCGGGACAGGGAACGGGGAGCTGTTTTTT. This chain connects TRBV29-1 to TRBJ2-2, with TRBD1 matching over 9 bases. V lost 6 bases and J lost 7; bases outside the gene matches: 6. The CDR3 spans 13 residues. CDR1 is SQVTM, CDR2 ANQGSEA, per germline.

The chain links TRBV6-5 to TRBJ2-7; D might be TRBD1 (6 bases). Germline CDR1 and CDR2: MNHEY and SVGAGI. V was trimmed by 0 bases and J by 2 bases, leaving 11 bases between them. The CDR3 has 15 residues. The CDR3 DNA reads as TGTGCCAGCAGTTACTCTCGAGGGGGTCCCTACGAGCAGTACTTC. Translating it yields CASSYSRGGPYEQYF.

V usage is TRBV9 and J usage is TRBJ2-3; 11 bases agree with TRBD2. Germline CDR1 is SGDLS and CDR2 is YYNGEE. The CDR3 is 14 amino acids. V trimming: 3 bases; J trimming: 7 bases; junction bases outside the gene matches: 4. CDR3 nucleotides: TGTGCCAGCAGCGATAGCGGGGGGGCCCATACGCAGTATTTT. Its translation is CASSDSGGAHTQYF.

The chain employs TRBV20-1 and TRBJ2-3, with D possibly TRBD2 on 6 matching bases. The CDR3 has 11 residues. Germline assignment: CDR1 DFQATT and CDR2 SNEGSKA (reference sequence). Trimming pared 5 bases from V and 3 bases from J, leaving 6 bases between. CDR3: CSARGTDTQYF. The CDR3 bases are TGCAGTGCTCGGGGGACAGATACGCAGTATTTT.

This sequence joins TRBV29-1 and TRBJ2-7; a possible D gene is TRBD1 (6 bases). This CDR3 has 12 amino acids. Germline V gives CDR1 SQVTM, CDR2 ANQGSEA. Trimming left V 6 bases short and J 2 bases short, with 11 bases between. The CDR3 sequence is CSVADSPYEQYF. CDR3 in DNA: TGCAGCGTGGCGGACAGCCCCTACGAGCAGTACTTC.

This chain links TRBV19 with TRBJ2-3, with 13 bases identical to TRBD2. The CDR3 length is 18 residues. V lost 9 bases and J lost 0; bases outside the gene matches: 12. CDR1 is LNHDA and CDR2 is SQIVND in the germline V gene (reference sequence). The CDR3 loop is CARGERTSGGSSTDTQYF. The CDR3 DNA reads as TGTGCCAGAGGGGAGAGGACTAGCGGGGGTTCTAGCACAGATACGCAGTATTTT. The full variable domain, in which reference TRBV19 and TRBJ2-3 provide the parts outside the CDR3, is DGGITQSPKYLFRKEGQNVTLSCEQNLNHDAMYWYRQDPGQGLRLIYYSQIVNDFQKGDIAEGYSVSREKKESFPLTVTSAQKNPTAFYLCARGERTSGGSSTDTQYFGPGTRLTVL.

CDR3 nucleotide sequence: TGTGCCAGTAGTATGGGACAGGCCTACGAGCAGTACTTC. Translated, it gives CASSMGQAYEQYF. The chain couples TRBV19 to TRBJ2-7; 8 bases agree with TRBD1. Trimming took 3 bases from V and 2 from J; bases not matched to a gene: 0. Germline V gene sequence: CDR1 LNHDA, CDR2 SQIVND (reference sequence). The CDR3 is 13 residues long.

The J gene is TRBJ2-3, the V gene TRBV5-1; D is undetermined. The V and J ends lost 4 bases and 0 bases respectively, with 9 bases between them. The CDR3 is made up of 14 amino acids. Germline V gives CDR1 SGHRS, CDR2 YFSETQ. CDR3 sequence reads: CASSPTESTDTQYF. CDR3 sequence (DNA): TGCGCCAGCAGCCCGACGGAAAGCACAGATACGCAGTATTTT.

Regarding this clone: Other DNA sequences in this specimen translate into the identical CDR3. The genes are TRBV10-3 and TRBJ2-2; no firm D call. The CDR3 runs 14 residues. The germline gives CDR1 ENHRY, CDR2 SYGVKD. V lost 3 bases, J lost 5 bases, and 10 bases lay in between. Here the CDR3 reads CAISDGGDTGELFF. Written as DNA, the CDR3 is TGTGCCATCAGTGACGGCGGAGATACCGGGGAGCTGTTTTTT.

The rearrangement uses TRBV10-2 and TRBJ1-2, with TRBD1 as a possible D gene (5 bases). This CDR3 is built from 15 residues. Germline V gene data show CDR1 as WSHSY and CDR2 as SAAADI. The V end was cut by 1 base, the J end by 4 bases, with 13 bases between. The CDR3 DNA reads TGCGCCAGCAGTGAGTGGGGGGGTGGTTTCTATGGCTACACCTTC. Translation: CASSEWGGGFYGYTF.

The chain joins TRBV6-1 to TRBJ1-2; the D gene is possibly TRBD1 (6 bases). This CDR3 contains 13 residues. The V end lost 4 bases, the J end lost 6 bases, and 12 bases lay between the germline ends. Germline V lookup: CDR1 MNHNS, CDR2 SASEGT. This CDR3 is CASSALQGNGYTF. In nucleotides, the CDR3 is TGTGCCAGCAGTGCCCTCCAGGGGAATGGCTACACCTTC.

The CDR3 reads CASSLGVSLEGTGELFF. For the CDR3, the DNA is TGCGCCAGCAGCTTGGGGGTTAGCCTTGAGGGGACCGGGGAGCTGTTTTTT. This chain uses TRBV5-1 with TRBJ2-2; D might be TRBD1 or TRBD2, each matching 5 bases. The ends were cut back, 0 bases at V and 5 bases at J, with 17 bases in the middle. In germline, CDR1 is SGHRS, CDR2 YFSETQ. This CDR3 comprises 17 residues.

This chain uses TRBV14 with TRBJ1-4; 7 nucleotides agree with TRBD1. CDR3 length: 15 amino acids. Per germline, CDR1 SGHDN and CDR2 FVKESK. Trimming cost V 2 bases and J 5 bases; bases outside gene matches: 5. The CDR3 nucleotides read TGTGCCAGCAGCCAATTCCGGGACAGAAATGAAAAACTGTTTTTT. It specifies CASSQFRDRNEKLFF.

This chain connects TRBV5-4 to TRBJ1-1; 10 bases align to TRBD1. The J segment lost 6 bases and the V segment lost 4 bases, leaving 9 bases of the junction unmatched. Germline CDR1 and CDR2: SGHNT and YYREEE (reference sequence). CDR3 length equals 15 residues. CDR3 sequence (DNA): TGTGCCAGCAGCATCTCCGGGACAGGGGTCTCTGAAGCTTTCTTT. It is translated as CASSISGTGVSEAFF.

The J gene is TRBJ2-3, the V gene TRBV6-1, with TRBD1 matching over 7 bases. The CDR3 covers 15 residues. CDR1 and CDR2 (germline): MNHNS, SASEGT. V trimming: 4 bases; J trimming: 0 bases; junction bases outside the gene matches: 4. CDR3 region: CASSGPTGSTDTQYF. The DNA for the CDR3 is TGTGCCAGCAGTGGCCCGACAGGGAGCACAGATACGCAGTATTTT.

This clone was detected only once. This rearrangement joins TRBV27 to TRBJ2-3; TRBD1 is a possible D gene (6 bases). Germline CDR1 and CDR2: MNHEY and SMNVEV (reference sequence). The CDR3 spans 15 residues. Trimming took 5 bases from V and 0 from J, leaving 12 bases between them. This CDR3 is CASSPQGLSTDTQYF. CDR3 nucleotide sequence: TGTGCCAGCAGTCCACAGGGATTAAGCACAGATACGCAGTATTTT.

The J gene is TRBJ2-7, the V gene TRBV4-3; 11 positions match TRBD2. With 1 base clipped from V and 5 bases from J, the junction kept 4 bases outside the gene matches. There are 15 residues in the CDR3. Per the germline V gene, CDR1 is LGHNA and CDR2 is YSLEER. The CDR3 DNA is TGCGCCAGCAGCCAAGCCCCGGGACTAGCGGACGAGCAGTACTTC. Its protein is CASSQAPGLADEQYF.

The chain combines TRBV6-1 with TRBJ1-2, with TRBD1 matching 7 bases. The CDR3 is 14 amino acids. With V trimmed by 4 bases and J by 5 bases, 7 bases remained unmatched. CDR1 MNHNS and CDR2 SASEGT come from the germline V gene. CDR3 region: CASSGGEGAYGYTF. The CDR3 DNA reads TGTGCCAGCAGTGGCGGGGAGGGGGCTTATGGCTACACCTTC.

V is TRBV6-6 and J is TRBJ2-7, with D possibly being TRBD2 (6 bases). V was trimmed by 6 bases and J by 6 bases, leaving 12 bases between them. CDR1 is MNHNY and CDR2 is SVGAGI in the germline V gene (reference sequence). The CDR3 has 12 residues. In DNA form, the CDR3 reads TGTGCCAGCAGCCCCATCGGGGGCGAGCAGTACTTC. Translating it yields CASSPIGGEQYF.